These 13 T cell receptor beta chains were all obtained from the same sample, sequenced in a study of shared clonotypes between healthy human individuals. Some clones are missing from TCRdb's copy, which holds only in-frame ones; the method was immunoSEQ multiplex PCR. The table lists over 800,000 clones, nearly 95% of them singletons. CD45RO-negative, CCR7-positively selected cells formed the naive CD8 fraction, excluding terminally differentiated effector memory CD45RA+ cells. The sequenced sample consisted of naive CD8+ T cells sorted from blood. The receptors come from a man aged 25 to 40 in good health.

The CDR3 loop is CAISEGLATSTDTQYF. The CDR3, as DNA: TGTGCCATCAGTGAGGGGCTAGCGACTAGCACAGATACGCAGTATTTT. The chain links TRBV10-3 to TRBJ2-3; D possibly corresponds to TRBD2 (6 bases). CDR3 size: 16 residues. The germline V and J ends were trimmed by 2 bases and 0 bases, with 12 bases remaining between them. Germline CDR1 is ENHRY and CDR2 is SYGVKD.

Only a few counts were recorded for this clone. The V call is TRBV2, the J call TRBJ1-1; D unresolved. The CDR3 length is 11 residues. Deletions cut 8 bases from V and 8 bases from J, with 12 bases between. Germline lookup yields CDR1 SNHLY and CDR2 FYNNEI. The CDR3 is CASFEGIEAFF. Here the CDR3 DNA reads TGTGCCAGCTTTGAGGGTATCGAAGCTTTCTTT.

The chain employs TRBV5-6 and TRBJ2-1; D might be TRBD1 or TRBD2, each matching 5 bases. Germline CDR1 is SGHDT and CDR2 is YYEEEE. The CDR3 runs 13 residues. V dropped 0 bases and J dropped 9 bases, with 10 bases sitting between them. DNA of the CDR3: TGTGCCAGCAGCTTGGGGGGTGGGGGTGAGCAGTTCTTC. Its protein is CASSLGGGGEQFF.

This chain connects TRBV4-1 to TRBJ1-4; D might be TRBD1 (5 bases). CDR3 length equals 15 residues. Trimming removed 3 bases from V and 6 bases from J, with 14 bases in between. In germline, CDR1 is MGHRA, CDR2 YSYEKL. The CDR3 coding sequence is TGCGCCAGCAGCCAGGTGACAGTATACGATGAAAAACTGTTTTTT. It is translated as CASSQVTVYDEKLFF.

The chain combines TRBV11-2 with TRBJ2-2, with D tentatively TRBD2 (6 bases). CDR1 is SGHAT and CDR2 is FQNNGV in the germline V gene. Trimming left V 4 bases short and J 7 bases short, with 16 bases between. This CDR3 comprises 15 residues. The CDR3 sequence: CASSSTPGVSGELFF. The CDR3 nucleotides are TGTGCCAGCAGCTCCACCCCGGGAGTAAGCGGGGAGCTGTTTTTT.

The chain carries TRBV5-1 and TRBJ2-3; D unresolved. The length of the CDR3 is 15 residues. The V end lost 4 bases, the J end lost 1 base, and 13 bases lay between the germline ends. Germline V lookup: CDR1 SGHRS, CDR2 YFSETQ. As DNA, the CDR3 is TGCGCCAGCAGCGTGGTTGACCCGCGCACAGATACGCAGTATTTT. This codes for CASSVVDPRTDTQYF.

V and J are TRBV7-9 and TRBJ2-3; 9 bases fit TRBD2. The CDR3 extends over 15 amino acids. Germline trimming cut 6 bases from V and 10 bases from J; bases unmatched to any gene: 14. CDR1 is SEHNR, CDR2 FQNEAQ, per germline (reference sequence). The CDR3: CASSPTFPTSGPQYF. The CDR3 region has the DNA TGTGCCAGCAGTCCTACCTTCCCTACTAGCGGGCCGCAGTATTTT.

This chain joins TRBV10-3 and TRBJ2-5, with TRBD2 identical over 11 bases. CDR1 and CDR2 from the germline V gene are ENHRY and SYGVKD. V gave up 5 bases and J gave up 3 bases; unmatched junction bases: 2. The CDR3 spans 14 residues. The CDR3 DNA reads as TGTGCCATCAGTCCGGGACTAGCGGAAGAGACCCAGTACTTC. Protein: CAISPGLAEETQYF.

The V call is TRBV29-1, the J call TRBJ2-5, with no clear D. The CDR3 is 14 amino acids. V was cut by 6 bases and J by 4 bases, with 18 bases left in between. CDR1 is SQVTM and CDR2 is ANQGSEA in the germline V gene. Here the CDR3 DNA reads TGCAGCGTAAGCCGGGCCTCAAGTAGAGAGACCCAGTACTTC. Translating it yields CSVSRASSRETQYF.

This clone was detected only a few times. Other DNA sequences from this sample encode an identical CDR3 as well. The V call is TRBV27, the J call TRBJ1-4; D is ambiguous. The CDR3 is made up of 14 amino acids. Germline V lookup: CDR1 MNHEY, CDR2 SMNVEV (reference sequence). The germline V and J ends were trimmed by 2 bases and 7 bases, with 11 bases remaining between them. The CDR3 is CASSLLGEGEKLFF. As DNA, the CDR3 is TGTGCCAGCAGTTTACTCGGGGAAGGTGAAAAACTGTTTTTT.

The chain recombines TRBV5-4 with TRBJ2-3; D is uncertain. Germline values: CDR1 SGHNT, CDR2 YYREEE (reference sequence). V lost 2 bases, J lost 4 bases, and 11 bases lay in between. There are 14 residues in the CDR3. CDR3 amino acids: CASSFGALPDTQYF. CDR3 nucleotide sequence: TGTGCCAGCAGCTTTGGAGCCCTCCCAGATACGCAGTATTTT.

The chain has TRBV5-6 and TRBJ1-5; unclear D gene. CDR3 length: 13 residues. V gave up 0 bases and J gave up 4 bases, with 5 bases separating them. Germline CDR1 and CDR2: SGHDT and YYEEEE. The chain's CDR3 is CASSLGPNQPQHF. The DNA for the CDR3 is TGTGCCAGCAGCTTGGGACCGAATCAGCCCCAGCATTTT.

The rearrangement links TRBV4-1 to TRBJ1-3; D remains ambiguous. This CDR3 has 21 amino acids. The V end lost 1 base, the J end lost 0 bases, and 25 bases lay between the germline ends. Germline V lookup: CDR1 MGHRA, CDR2 YSYEKL. The CDR3 is CASSQGPLANRATNSGNTIYF. The CDR3 nucleotides are TGCGCCAGCAGCCAAGGACCGCTGGCGAACCGGGCTACCAACTCTGGAAACACCATATATTTT.